A single sample gave rise to the 14 T cell receptor beta chains below, sequenced in a study of cytomegalovirus exposure and HLA in healthy donors. TCRdb's copy holds only in-frame clones and misses some; the assay was immunoSEQ multiplex PCR. The repertoire includes around 190,000 clones, about 81% of them detected once, and 1% to 1.5% sits in the top ten. The sequenced sample was PBMCs. The origin of the receptors is a woman between 25 and 40 years old in good health and CMV-seronegative.

CDR3 DNA sequence: TGCGCCAGCAGCCAAGGACAGGGGGGACCCTATGGCTACACCTTC. Its translation is CASSQGQGGPYGYTF. The chain combines TRBV4-1 with TRBJ1-2; 9 nucleotides line up with TRBD1. Germline V CDR1 and CDR2: MGHRA, YSYEKL. V lost 1 base, J lost 4 bases, and 4 bases stayed unmatched. This CDR3 comprises 15 residues.

This chain joins TRBV5-1 and TRBJ2-2; D might be TRBD1 (6 bases). Germline V gives CDR1 SGHRS, CDR2 YFSETQ. The CDR3 is made up of 14 amino acids. Trimming pared 0 bases from V and 6 bases from J, leaving 9 bases between. The CDR3 DNA follows: TGCGCCAGCAGCTTGGGACAGGCGGCCGGGGAGCTGTTTTTT. Encoded protein: CASSLGQAAGELFF. Filled out from reference TRBV5-1 and TRBJ2-2, the complete variable domain reads KAGVTQTPRYLIKTRGQQVTLSCSPISGHRSVSWYQQTPGQGLQFLFEYFSETQRNKGNFPGRFSGRQFSNSRSEMNVSTLELGDSALYLCASSLGQAAGELFFGEGSRLTVL.

This chain joins TRBV11-2 and TRBJ2-5; D call uncertain. Germline V lookup: CDR1 SGHAT, CDR2 FQNNGV. This CDR3 spans 11 amino acids. Deletions cut 1 base from V and 7 bases from J, with 4 bases between. The CDR3, as DNA: TGTGCCAGCAGCTTAGGAGGGACCCAGTACTTC. The encoded protein is CASSLGGTQYF.

The count of this clone is one. The V gene is TRBV6-5, the J gene TRBJ2-2, with D hard to call. Germline loops: CDR1 MNHEY, CDR2 SVGAGI. The CDR3 is 12 amino acids. The germline V and J ends were trimmed by 10 bases and 7 bases, with 13 bases remaining between them. The CDR3 reads CATLPPVGELFF. The DNA for the CDR3 is TGTGCCACCCTACCGCCGGTCGGGGAGCTGTTTTTT.

This clone came up a few times. V is TRBV27 and J is TRBJ1-2; D is possibly TRBD1 (6 bases). The CDR3 is 16 amino acids. V was cut by 7 bases and J by 0 bases, with 18 bases left in between. Germline CDR1 reads MNHEY; CDR2 reads SMNVEV (reference sequence). CDR3 sequence reads: CASNPGHRLSNYGYTF. The CDR3 DNA reads as TGTGCCAGCAATCCGGGACACCGCCTCTCTAACTATGGCTACACCTTC.

The chain links TRBV10-1 to TRBJ1-5, with no clear D. V lost 3 bases and J lost 7, with 13 bases in between. CDR1 is WNHNN and CDR2 is SYGVQD in the germline V gene (reference sequence). This CDR3 region has 14 residues. The CDR3 here is CASSEHGSGQPQHF. The CDR3 DNA reads as TGCGCCAGCAGTGAACACGGGAGCGGACAGCCCCAGCATTTT.

This clone was observed a single time. V gene TRBV7-3 combines with J gene TRBJ1-2, with D uncertain. Trimming pared 5 bases from V and 0 bases from J, leaving 13 bases between. The CDR3 loop spans 15 amino acids. Germline V gene sequence: CDR1 SGHTA, CDR2 FQGTGA. The CDR3 loop is CASSPSSSTNYGYTF. The CDR3 nucleotides read TGTGCCAGCAGCCCGTCTAGTTCGACTAACTATGGCTACACCTTC.

This chain joins TRBV30 and TRBJ1-4, with 7 bases identical to TRBD1. Trimming cost V 0 bases and J 4 bases; bases outside gene matches: 2. CDR1 and CDR2 from the germline V gene are GTSNPN and SVGIG (reference sequence). The length of the CDR3 is 14 residues. In nucleotides, the CDR3 is TGTGCCTGGAGTGTGGGACAGCTTAATGAAAAACTGTTTTTT. Translating gives CAWSVGQLNEKLFF.

V usage is TRBV4-1 and J usage is TRBJ2-5, with 12 nucleotides matching TRBD2. Germline lookup yields CDR1 MGHRA and CDR2 YSYEKL. The length of the CDR3 is 19 residues. V was clipped by 3 bases and J by 5 bases; unmatched bases: 16. The CDR3 nucleotides are TGCGCCAGCAGCCAGGAGAAGTCGCTAGCGGGAGGGATTGGGGAGACCCAGTACTTC. It is translated as CASSQEKSLAGGIGETQYF.

V is TRBV30 and J is TRBJ1-2; D ambiguous. Germline-derived CDR1 and CDR2 are GTSNPN and SVGIG (reference sequence). The CDR3 is 13 residues long. V was pared by 0 bases and J by 0 bases, with 5 bases between. The CDR3 bases are TGTGCCTGGAGTGTGTCTACTAACTATGGCTACACCTTC. Residues: CAWSVSTNYGYTF.

The count of this clone is one. The chain is built from TRBV7-9 and TRBJ1-4; 7 nucleotides match TRBD1. From germline, CDR1 is SEHNR and CDR2 FQNEAQ (reference sequence). The J segment lost 0 bases and the V segment lost 2 bases, leaving 6 bases of the junction unmatched. This CDR3 spans 17 amino acids. The CDR3 DNA is TGTGCCAGCAGCTTAAAAGGGGGCTTGACAACTAATGAAAAACTGTTTTTT. It codes for CASSLKGGLTTNEKLFF.

V and J are TRBV7-7 and TRBJ2-2, with 16 bases identical to TRBD2. The CDR3 has 21 amino acids. Germline V lookup: CDR1 SSHAT, CDR2 FNYEAQ (reference sequence). J was trimmed by 2 bases and V by 0 bases; bases with no gene match: 9. The CDR3 sequence is CASSLAPPGLAGGTNTGELFF. The CDR3 DNA reads TGTGCCAGCAGCTTAGCGCCCCCGGGACTAGCGGGGGGGACTAACACCGGGGAGCTGTTTTTT.

The genes are TRBV5-4 and TRBJ2-1; D gene unclear. V shed 4 bases and J shed 7 bases, with 15 bases lying between them. CDR1 and CDR2 from the germline V gene are SGHNT and YYREEE (reference sequence). The CDR3 runs 14 residues. The CDR3 loop is CASSPSGGSNEQFF. CDR3 in DNA: TGTGCCAGCAGCCCCTCCGGTGGTTCGAATGAGCAGTTCTTC.

The CDR3 region is CASSSRTGLFSYEQYF. CDR3 nucleotides: TGTGCCAGCAGTTCCAGGACAGGGCTTTTCTCCTACGAGCAGTACTTC. This chain uses TRBV6-6 with TRBJ2-7; 8 bases align to TRBD1. V lost 4 bases and J lost 0; bases outside the gene matches: 8. Per the germline V gene, CDR1 is MNHNY and CDR2 is SVGAGI (reference sequence). The CDR3 length is 16 residues.